Following are 19 T cell receptor beta chains from one sample sequenced in a study of shared clonotypes between healthy human individuals. Profiled with immunoSEQ multiplex PCR; TCRdb holds only in-frame clones, not every one. The table has about 2.3 million clones, about 92% seen once; the top ten hold around 0.4%. Sequencing was done on a sample of naive CD4+ T cells from PBMCs. The subset: CD45RA+ positively selected. The receptors here all came from a man aged 18 to 29 in good health. Some clones in this sample may be carry-over from other donors' samples.

This sequence joins TRBV5-1 and TRBJ2-2, with 8 positions matching TRBD1. CDR1 is SGHRS, CDR2 YFSETQ, per germline. The junction had 4 bases not matched to a gene; V was cut back by 3 bases and J by 6 bases. This CDR3 is 14 amino acids long. CDR3 DNA: TGCGCCAGCAGCTCTACACAGGGGGCCGGGGAGCTGTTTTTT. Protein product: CASSSTQGAGELFF.

The chain has TRBV4-2 and TRBJ2-1, with 9 positions matching TRBD2. Per germline, CDR1 LGHNA and CDR2 YNFKEQ. V was pared by 1 base and J by 8 bases, with 12 bases of the junction left unmatched. The CDR3 runs to 17 residues. CDR3 sequence reads: CASSQGETSGPTDEQFF. The CDR3 nucleotides read TGTGCCAGCAGCCAAGGGGAGACTAGCGGACCAACCGATGAGCAGTTCTTC.

This chain uses TRBV28 with TRBJ2-4, with 7 nucleotides matching TRBD1. Losses at the gene ends were 10 bases for V and 6 bases for J; bases not matched to a gene: 9. CDR1 is MDHEN, CDR2 SYDVKM, per germline. This CDR3 contains 13 residues. The CDR3 coding sequence is TGTGCCACCAGGGGGTTCGAGCGAAACATTCAGTACTTC. Translation: CATRGFERNIQYF.

The CDR3 protein is CASSSFGGGGTTGELFF. The CDR3 DNA reads as TGTGCCAGCAGCTCTTTCGGAGGCGGGGGGACCACCGGGGAGCTGTTTTTT. The gene calls are TRBV7-6 and TRBJ2-2, with 8 positions matching TRBD2. J gave up 4 bases and V 4 bases, and 11 bases lay outside the gene matches. The length of the CDR3 is 17 residues. Germline loops: CDR1 SGHVS, CDR2 FNYEAQ.

The J gene is TRBJ1-1, the V gene TRBV7-3; the D gene is possibly TRBD1 (6 bases). The CDR3 totals 15 residues. Germline assignment: CDR1 SGHTA and CDR2 FQGTGA. The ends were cut back, 5 bases at V and 1 base at J, with 14 bases in the middle. This CDR3 is CASSTTGMGNTEAFF. CDR3 DNA: TGTGCCAGCAGCACAACAGGGATGGGGAACACTGAAGCTTTCTTT.

V and J are TRBV11-3 and TRBJ1-2; D is unresolved. The CDR3 runs to 12 residues. In germline, CDR1 is SGHNT, CDR2 YENEEA. V was trimmed by 0 bases and J by 6 bases, leaving 5 bases between them. The CDR3 protein is CASSLDGNGYTF. The CDR3 nucleotides read TGTGCCAGCAGCTTAGACGGCAATGGCTACACCTTC.

V is TRBV5-1 and J is TRBJ2-1; tentative D call: TRBD1 (5 bases). Trimming shortened V by 0 bases and J by 5 bases, and 18 bases separated the two germline ends. The germline gives CDR1 SGHRS, CDR2 YFSETQ. The CDR3 covers 17 residues. Here the CDR3 reads CASSLGYWAETDNEQFF. The CDR3 nucleotides read TGCGCCAGCAGCTTGGGGTATTGGGCCGAGACAGACAATGAGCAGTTCTTC.

The V and J genes are TRBV28 and TRBJ2-2; D is unclear. The ends were cut back, 7 bases at V and 1 base at J, with 13 bases in the middle. The V gene's germline CDR1 is MDHEN and CDR2 SYDVKM. The CDR3 loop spans 15 amino acids. The CDR3 DNA reads as TGTGCCAGCAACCCGAGTAAAAAGAACACCGGGGAGCTGTTTTTT. Residues: CASNPSKKNTGELFF.

V gene TRBV11-3 combines with J gene TRBJ2-5; either TRBD1 or TRBD2 may supply D (7 bases each). The germline V and J ends were trimmed by 2 bases and 4 bases, with 17 bases remaining between them. The CDR3 runs 16 residues. CDR1 SGHNT and CDR2 YENEEA come from the germline V gene. The CDR3 loop reads CASSLIFAGGGETQYF. The DNA for the CDR3 is TGTGCCAGCAGCTTAATTTTTGCAGGGGGGGGAGAGACCCAGTACTTC.

The chain uses TRBV5-4 and TRBJ2-3, with TRBD1 identical over 10 bases. Unmatched junction bases numbered 10, after V lost 3 bases and J lost 6 bases. Germline-derived CDR1 and CDR2 are SGHNT and YYREEE (reference sequence). This CDR3 spans 16 amino acids. Here the CDR3 DNA reads TGTGCCAGCAGCTCAACCCCCGGGACAGGGGCTGATACGCAGTATTTT. This sequence encodes CASSSTPGTGADTQYF. The complete variable domain, with remaining parts taken from reference TRBV5-4 and TRBJ2-3, reads ETGVTQSPTHLIKTRGQQVTLRCSSQSGHNTVSWYQQALGQGPQFIFQYYREEENGRGNFPPRFSGLQFPNYSSELNVNALELDDSALYLCASSSTPGTGADTQYFGPGTRLTVL.

CDR3 coding DNA: TGTGCCAGCAGTAACGGGGGCAGGGGGGCAGATACGCAGTATTTT. This gives the protein CASSNGGRGADTQYF. The genes are TRBV2 and TRBJ2-3; TRBD1 is a possible D gene (7 bases). Looked up from germline, CDR1 is SNHLY and CDR2 is FYNNEI. There are 15 residues in the CDR3. Trimming stripped 5 bases from V and 4 bases from J, with 16 bases between.

Comment on this clone: At the DNA level, this CDR3 is encoded by other sequences in the same sample as well. V is TRBV7-2 and J is TRBJ2-7; D may be TRBD1 or TRBD2 (5 bases each). CDR1 SGHTA and CDR2 FQGNSA come from the germline V gene. The CDR3 consists of 14 residues. V was clipped by 2 bases and J by 2 bases, with 10 bases between them. Here the CDR3 reads CASSLRDGTYEQYF. The CDR3 DNA sequence: TGTGCCAGCAGCTTACGGGACGGCACCTACGAGCAGTACTTC.

This chain links TRBV18 with TRBJ1-4; D gene unclear. There are 14 residues in the CDR3. The ends were cut back, 0 bases at V and 6 bases at J, with 8 bases in the middle. From germline, CDR1 is KGHSH and CDR2 LQKENI. CDR3 nucleotide sequence: TGTGCCAGCTCACCACCGGGCTCCTATGAAAAACTGTTTTTT. Translating gives CASSPPGSYEKLFF.

This clone was seen a single time. Other DNA variants within this sample encode the same CDR3. The chain links TRBV27 to TRBJ2-3; D is unclear. Trimming took off 1 base at V and 3 bases at J, with 5 bases between the two ends. Germline V CDR1 and CDR2: MNHEY, SMNVEV (reference sequence). The CDR3 length is 13 residues. In nucleotides, the CDR3 is TGTGCCAGCAGTTTATGGGGTACAGATACGCAGTATTTT. Translating gives CASSLWGTDTQYF.

The chain joins TRBV7-2 to TRBJ1-1, with a tentative D call TRBD1 (5 bases). Per germline, CDR1 SGHTA and CDR2 FQGNSA. CDR3 size: 16 residues. V lost 5 bases to trimming and J lost 1 base, with 17 bases between them. The CDR3 protein is CASSPRQFNGNTEAFF. The DNA of the CDR3 is TGTGCCAGCAGCCCCCGACAGTTTAACGGGAACACTGAAGCTTTCTTT.

The chain employs TRBV28 and TRBJ2-1, with 7 bases matching TRBD2. Germline V gene data show CDR1 as MDHEN and CDR2 as SYDVKM. The V and J ends lost 6 bases and 7 bases, in that order; junction bases with no gene match: 15. The CDR3 spans 16 residues. DNA for the CDR3: TGTGCCAGCAGGTCCCGCCGGGACCCAGCGGGGAATGAGCAGTTCTTC. Protein: CASRSRRDPAGNEQFF.

The chain carries TRBV28 and TRBJ1-2; TRBD1 aligns across 7 bases. CDR3 length: 12 residues. The V segment lost 3 bases and the J segment 8 bases; nucleotides outside the gene matches: 3. From germline, CDR1 is MDHEN and CDR2 SYDVKM. The CDR3 DNA reads as TGTGCCAGCAGTTTCTCCAGGGGGGGCTACACCTTC. It encodes CASSFSRGGYTF.

J is TRBJ1-5 and V is TRBV6-6, with 8 bases identical to TRBD1. The germline CDR1 and CDR2 sequences are MNHNY and SVGAGI (reference sequence). This CDR3 region has 14 residues. After removal of 6 bases from V and 5 bases from J, the junction contained 6 bases not matched to a gene. The CDR3 DNA is TGTGCCAGCAGCCCGGACAGGGCGGATCAGCCCCAGCATTTT. Its translation is CASSPDRADQPQHF.

This chain connects TRBV5-1 to TRBJ2-1; weak D call: TRBD2 (5 bases). Germline values: CDR1 SGHRS, CDR2 YFSETQ. The CDR3 has 15 residues. V was clipped by 6 bases and J by 5 bases, with 18 bases between them. The CDR3 spells CASTPGVAVNNEQFF. The CDR3 nucleotides read TGCGCCAGCACCCCCGGGGTGGCGGTCAACAATGAGCAGTTCTTC.